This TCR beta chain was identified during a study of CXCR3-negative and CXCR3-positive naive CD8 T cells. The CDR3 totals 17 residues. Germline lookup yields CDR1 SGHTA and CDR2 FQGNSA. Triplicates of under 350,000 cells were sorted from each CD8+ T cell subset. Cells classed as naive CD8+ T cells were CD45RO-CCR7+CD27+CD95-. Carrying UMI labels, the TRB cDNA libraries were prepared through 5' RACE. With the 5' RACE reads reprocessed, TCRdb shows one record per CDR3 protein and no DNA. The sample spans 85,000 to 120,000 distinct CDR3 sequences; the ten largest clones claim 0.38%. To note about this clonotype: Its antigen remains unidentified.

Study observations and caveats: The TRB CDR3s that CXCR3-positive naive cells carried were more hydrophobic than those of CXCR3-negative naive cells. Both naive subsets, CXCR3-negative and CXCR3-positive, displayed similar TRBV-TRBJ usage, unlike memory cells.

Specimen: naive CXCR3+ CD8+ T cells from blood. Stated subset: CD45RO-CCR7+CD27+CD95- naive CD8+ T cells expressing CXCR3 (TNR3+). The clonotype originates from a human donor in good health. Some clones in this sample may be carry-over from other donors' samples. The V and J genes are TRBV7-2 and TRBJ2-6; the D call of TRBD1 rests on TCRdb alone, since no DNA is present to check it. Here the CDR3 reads CASSSRDSFSGANVLTF.